This T cell receptor beta chain was sequenced during a study of shared clonotypes between healthy human individuals. Overall study: CD4 naive and CD4 memory each took three plates per donor, while CD8 naive took two and CD8 memory one.

TCRdb's copy holds only in-frame clones and misses some; the assay was immunoSEQ multiplex PCR. The data hold more than 2 million clones, with around 93% observed a single time. On this clone: Its antigen is not identified.

The CDR3 runs to 15 residues. Germline V lookup: CDR1 SEHNR, CDR2 FQNEAQ (reference sequence). V shed 1 base and J shed 2 bases, with 12 bases lying between them. Regarding the study as a whole: Sequencing depth was predicted to influence how clonotypes are shared among donors. A few donors had 4% to 5% of their naive CD4 clonotypes in common. When compared with the clonotypes that were shared by all four sorted-subset donors, the non-shared clonotypes turned out to have lower generation probabilities.

Naive CD8 isolation took CD45RO-negative cells positively selected for CCR7 and excluded terminally differentiated effector memory CD45RA+ cells. The sequencing sample was made of naive CD8+ T cells from PBMCs. The receptor comes from a man younger than 35 in good health. Some clones in this sample may be carry-over from other donors' samples. The J gene is TRBJ2-7, the V gene TRBV7-9, with unresolved D. CDR3 loop: CASSLVIARTYEQYF. DNA for the CDR3: TGTGCCAGCAGCTTAGTCATCGCCAGAACCTACGAGCAGTACTTC.